There are a few counts of the clone carrying this TCR beta chain. Sequencing used immunoSEQ multiplex PCR; TCRdb keeps in-frame clones, though not all of them. The sample has tens of thousands of clones; 80% to 85% are singletons. Germline-derived CDR1 and CDR2 are SEHNR and FQNEAQ (reference sequence). There are 12 residues in the CDR3. Trimming stripped 4 bases from V and 3 bases from J, with 4 bases between. The sample is drawn from a study of OX40 agonist ivuxolimab in advanced cancers. The sequence came from an adult with an advanced solid tumor such as melanoma, head and neck, liver or kidney cancer. V and J are TRBV7-9 and TRBJ1-3; no reliable D call. The sequencing used CD4+ or CD8+ T cells sorted from blood, collected in a trial of the OX40 agonist ivuxolimab. CDR3 region: CASSSVGNTIYF. DNA of the CDR3: TGTGCCAGCAGCTCCGTTGGAAACACCATATATTTT. Combining the CDR3 with reference TRBV7-9 and TRBJ1-3 gives the whole variable domain DTGVSQNPRHKITKRGQNVTFRCDPISEHNRLYWYRQTLGQGPEFLTYFQNEAQLEKSRLLSDRFSAERPKGSFSTLEIQRTEQGDSAMYLCASSSVGNTIYFGEGSWLTVV.